This T cell receptor beta chain was obtained from a study of blood T cell repertoires in COVID-19. On the study more broadly: Italy, Spain and the United States were the sources of the convalescent and acute COVID-19 samples.

The germline V gene encodes CDR1 MDHEN and CDR2 SYDVKM. The V end was cut by 5 bases, the J end by 7 bases, with 21 bases between. CDR3 length equals 16 residues. In the authors' workflow: Amplification of reference gene primers provided the estimated nucleated cell counts. Libraries were prepared by immunoSEQ multiplex PCR; TCRdb keeps only in-frame clonotypes and omits some of them. For V, J and clone size, that table is used; D and trimming come from the DNA. The sample carries about 200,000 clones, around four fifths recorded once. The chain has TRBV28 and TRBJ1-5, with TRBD1 as a possible D gene (6 bases). The source material was peripheral blood. The TCR comes from a man aged 60 to 75 with COVID-19, enrolled during active disease. The DNA of the CDR3 is TGTGCCAGCAGTCTAACTCAAAGGGGGGGACTCCAGCCCCAGCATTTT. Its protein product is CASSLTQRGGLQPQHF.